This TCR beta chain was recovered during a study of shared clonotypes between healthy human individuals. The study, taken as a whole, reports: It was anticipated that sequencing depth would influence how many clonotypes donors shared.

In the case of this clone: The antigen is not known. Different DNA sequences within this sample yield the same CDR3.

CDR1 is SGHRS, CDR2 YFSETQ, per germline. Trimming shortened V by 3 bases and J by 4 bases, and 8 bases separated the two germline ends. The CDR3 runs to 13 residues. Those who donated, Caucasian adults without exception, all lived in Nashville, Tennessee. Some 92 million PBMCs went into genomic DNA for unsorted samples. Repertoires were generated with immunoSEQ multiplex PCR, while TCRdb's copy carries only in-frame clones and drops some. Found here are about 500,000 clones, approximately 71% of them singletons; the top ten hold 12%. Sequencing used PBMCs. The sequence was collected from a woman in her thirties or forties in good health. Some clones in this sample may be carry-over from other donors' samples. The V call is TRBV5-1, the J call TRBJ1-3; D not resolved. CDR3 region: CASSSGSGNTIYF. The CDR3 DNA is TGCGCCAGCAGCTCTGGGTCAGGAAACACCATATATTTT. The variable domain in full, completed from reference TRBV5-1 and TRBJ1-3, reads KAGVTQTPRYLIKTRGQQVTLSCSPISGHRSVSWYQQTPGQGLQFLFEYFSETQRNKGNFPGRFSGRQFSNSRSEMNVSTLELGDSALYLCASSSGSGNTIYFGEGSWLTVV.